This TCR beta chain was found in a study of blood T cell repertoires in COVID-19. Study in general: The United States, Italy and Spain provided the acute and convalescent COVID-19 samples. In each case, the material was cDNA or gDNA derived from T cells, B-cell-depleted T cells, or PBMCs.

This CDR3 is built from 14 residues. V gave up 8 bases and J gave up 1 base, with 15 bases separating them. Germline loops: CDR1 MGHRA, CDR2 YSYEKL. In the original workflow: Amplified reference gene primers provided the basis for estimating nucleated cell counts. Assay: immunoSEQ multiplex PCR; the TCRdb copy retains only in-frame clones and omits some. That table furnishes V, J and clone size, whereas the DNA furnished D and trimming. The profile covers fewer than 250,000 clones, with 85% to 95% appearing a single time and around 0.86% taken by the ten largest. Patients at the Seattle site were enrolled during active infection and followed longitudinally.

The sequence was obtained from a young man with COVID-19, enrolled during active disease. Material: peripheral blood. This chain joins TRBV4-1 and TRBJ2-7, with D tentatively TRBD1 or TRBD2 (5 bases each). CDR3 sequence: CASRRGLGSYEQYF. As DNA, the CDR3 is TGCGCCAGCCGCCGGGGCTTGGGGTCCTACGAGCAGTACTTC.